Listed below are T cell receptor beta chains from one sample, sequenced in a study of T cell responses to AZD1222 COVID-19 vaccine. Clones were sequenced by immunoSEQ multiplex PCR, and TCRdb holds only the in-frame ones, with some missing. The sample lists under 140,000 clones; roughly 92% were seen once. The sequencing used peripheral blood, collected 28 days after the second AZD1222 dose. The origin of the receptors is an adult who received the AZD1222 COVID-19 vaccine. Each CDR3 is given with its conserved first and last residue. The order of the fields is J gene, V gene, D gene, CDR3 protein. The D gene is left open where the match is weak.

TRBJ1-4 | TRBV7-6 | . | CASSLASQGTNEKLFF
TRBJ1-2 | TRBV11-2 | . | CASSLDLDIKGYTF
TRBJ2-5 | TRBV18 | . | CASSPGAEETQYF
TRBJ1-5 | TRBV19 | TRBD1 | CASFRTGGANNQPQHF
TRBJ2-2 | TRBV6-5 | . | CASSYSRQGNTGELFF
TRBJ1-1 | TRBV18 | . | CASSLSVERTEAFF
TRBJ2-2 | TRBV5-1 | TRBD1 | CASSGGTGNTGELFF
TRBJ1-2 | TRBV7-9 | TRBD1 | CASSVRQTGLDGYTF
TRBJ2-7 | TRBV5-4 | TRBD1 | CASSRTTGAYYEQYF
TRBJ1-2 | TRBV4-1 | TRBD1 | CASSQVLGGAGYGYTF
TRBJ1-3 | TRBV11-3 | . | CASSYGQNTIYF
TRBJ2-7 | TRBV29-1 | TRBD1 | CSVLDRGYEQYF
TRBJ1-1 | TRBV4-2 | . | CASSQEVNAPPEAFF
TRBJ1-5 | TRBV18 | . | CASSPSQDQPQHF
TRBJ1-4 | TRBV5-1 | . | CASRPLTEDNEKLFF
TRBJ1-6 | TRBV28 | TRBD1 | CASRSEDREYSPLHF
TRBJ2-1 | TRBV27 | TRBD1 | CASSWGGTGYNEQFF
TRBJ1-2 | TRBV28 | . | CASSLPRTAPYGYTF
TRBJ1-6 | TRBV28 | . | CASSLWEGSYNSPLHF
TRBJ1-4 | TRBV29-1 | TRBD1 | CSARDRDIEKLFF
TRBJ1-4 | TRBV9 | TRBD1 | CASSVGQGIVEKLFF
TRBJ2-1 | TRBV28 | . | CASSSPDTNEQFF
TRBJ1-2 | TRBV6-5 | TRBD1 | CASSYGTGAGYTF
TRBJ2-1 | TRBV4-3 | . | CASSQETGFYNEQFF
TRBJ1-5 | TRBV11-2 | . | CASSLGVGQPQHF
TRBJ2-1 | TRBV11-2 | . | CASSLSPSSYNEQFF
TRBJ2-7 | TRBV19 | . | CASSIYRKEYEQYF
TRBJ2-1 | TRBV3-1/TRBV3-2 | . | CASRQGIIQFF
TRBJ2-7 | TRBV20-1 | . | CSARTGYF
TRBJ2-1 | TRBV10-1 | . | CASSKGGHRFF
TRBJ2-3 | TRBV7-6 | TRBD1 | CASSRQGGTDTQYF
TRBJ2-1 | TRBV7-9 | TRBD1 | CASSITGVEQFF
TRBJ2-5 | TRBV5-1 | . | CASSLAGGLRYQETQYF
TRBJ1-4 | TRBV18 | . | CASSPLTSTNEKLFF
TRBJ2-4 | TRBV12-3/TRBV12-4 | TRBD1 | CASRVRDRDIQYF
TRBJ2-3 | TRBV12-5 | . | CASRPAGTDTQYF
TRBJ2-7 | TRBV27 | TRBD2 | CASGVYWGAGIYEQYF
TRBJ1-1 | TRBV15 | . | CATQEVVTNTEAFF
TRBJ1-5 | TRBV5-5 | TRBD1 | CASSPGTAVQPQHF
TRBJ1-4 | TRBV5-6 | . | CASSRGGEKLFF
TRBJ2-7 | TRBV7-8 | . | CASSLHGGRYEQYF
TRBJ1-2 | TRBV2 | TRBD1 | CASRGTGMGYGYTF
TRBJ2-5 | TRBV4-1 | . | CASSRSLTETETQYF